This T cell receptor beta chain was recorded in a study of OX40 agonist ivuxolimab in advanced cancers. The study in broad terms: Ivuxolimab, which targeted the costimulatory receptor OX40 (CD134), was an agonistic, fully human IgG2 monoclonal antibody. The dose-escalation cohort was about 83% male with a mean age of 60 years, ranging from roughly 23 to 79. Intravenous ivuxolimab was administered to patients every 2 weeks at six dose levels: 0.01, 0.1, 0.3, 1.5, 3 and 10 mg/kg. Prior anti-PD-1, anti-PD-L1 or anti-CTLA-4 therapy was permitted, and checkpoint inhibitors had been received by roughly 42% of dose-escalation patients. The point of sequencing TCRbeta in the periphery was to test whether ivuxolimab changed TCR sequence diversity and drove clonal T-cell expansion. Of the approximately 50 dose-escalation patients, hepatocellular carcinoma was present in approximately 20, melanoma in around 15, renal cell carcinoma in 9 and head and neck cancer in 9. The monotherapy dose-escalation portion (N ≈ 50 patients) of the phase I ivuxolimab trial is reported in the paper. Partial responses were achieved by three dose-escalation patients, of whom one had hepatocellular carcinoma and two had cutaneous melanoma. What the study reported, not specific to this receptor: After ivuxolimab, expanded clones were on average more numerous among CD8+ T cells than among CD4+ T cells. The antigen specificity of the peripheral T cells that underwent clonal expansion was not determined. At doses of 0.1 to 3.0 mg/kg, clonal expansion of both CD4+ and CD8+ T cells in blood was seen between baseline and week 6. In the 0.1-3.0 mg/kg groups, partial responders were among the patients with the lowest normalized peripheral clonal expansion, particularly in CD8+ T cells. Low levels of normalized T-cell clonal expansion were also seen in some patients who did not respond.

This clone was found a few times. Its antigen has not been determined. There are no base qualities to consult, and no much larger clone falls within one base. The trial excluded patients who had a history of autoimmune disease or who were on systemic immunosuppression. Peripheral blood for TCR sequencing was drawn from every dose cohort at baseline, at cycle 4 day 1 and at cycle 7 day 1. Samples came from an open-label, multicenter, first-in-human phase I dose-escalation trial of ivuxolimab. Adults with locally advanced or metastatic melanoma, renal cell, hepatocellular, or head and neck squamous cell carcinoma were enrolled in the trial. Before TCR sequencing, CD4+ T cells and CD8+ T cells from peripheral blood were sorted into separate populations. For sequencing of the TCRbeta CDR3 region, genomic DNA was extracted from the sorted cells. TCRbeta CDR3 regions were sequenced using the immunoSEQ Assay. What TCRdb holds here is the immuneACCESS table cut down to in-frame rearrangements. Part of the clones is not present; checked against another copy, under half of the missing clones reflect an unresolved V gene, and the others are unexplained. The sample records 20,000 to 30,000 clones, 60% to 85% of which are singletons. The biggest ten clones account for about 2% of the sample.

Sequences were derived from CD4+ or CD8+ T cells sorted from blood, sampled in a trial of the OX40 agonist ivuxolimab. This clonotype was sampled from an adult with an advanced solid tumor such as melanoma, head and neck, liver or kidney cancer.

The DNA reads TGTGCCAGCAGCCACACCTCGGGCAGGGCCACGAGCACAGATACGCAGTATTTT. Its translation reads: CASSHTSGRATSTDTQYF. The chain uses TRBV7-9 and TRBJ2-3; D gene: possibly TRBD1, on 5 matching bases. The germline ends are 21 bases apart after V is trimmed by 5 bases and J by 0 bases. Taken from cysteine to phenylalanine, the CDR3 has 18 residues. Solely the CDR3 DNA is kept, with 54 bases framed from the first base. CDR1 is given as SEHNR and CDR2 as FQNEAQ, both from the germline V gene (reference sequence).